Listed below are T cell receptor beta chains from one sample, sequenced in a study of T cells in Graves' hyperthyroidism and ophthalmopathy. TCRdb reprocessed the multiplex PCR reads with MiXCR, giving one entry per CDR3 protein. This sample has 340,000 or so distinct CDR3 sequences; 15% to 20% occur once, and the top ten carry 45% to 55%. Sequenced material: blood. The receptors stem from a woman aged 45 to 65 with Graves' hyperthyroidism. Each CDR3 is given with its conserved first and last residue. D genes are given only for firm matches. Where a row states a size, it is once, few, many or the class of an expanded clone; other rows omit it.

clone size	V gene	D gene	J gene	CDR3 DNA	CDR3 protein
many	TRBV28	NA	TRBJ1-1	TGTGCCAGCAGCCACACCTTGGGGGGAACTGAAGCTTTCTTT	CASSHTLGGTEAFF
many	TRBV24-1	TRBD2	TRBJ2-1	TGTGCCACCAGTGATTCGGCTAGCGGGGGTGAGCAGTTCTTC	CATSDSASGGEQFF
NA	TRBV12-3/TRBV12-4	NA	TRBJ2-5	TGTGCCAGCAGTCCCGACCGGGAGACCCAGTACTTC	CASSPDRETQYF
many	TRBV7-2	NA	TRBJ1-2	TGTGCCAGCAGCTTAGGCCCAGGGACGAGTTCTGGCTACACCTTC	CASSLGPGTSSGYTF
few	TRBV6-1	NA	TRBJ2-5	TGTGCCAGCAGTAGGGCAGGGGTGGAGACCCAGTACTTC	CASSRAGVETQYF
many	TRBV5-6	TRBD1	TRBJ1-2	TGTGCCAGCAGCTCAGGGACAGGGGACGGCTACACCTTC	CASSSGTGDGYTF
many	TRBV11-2	NA	TRBJ1-5	TGTGCCAGCAGCTTAGATTTGTTTAGGCCCCAGCATTTT	CASSLDLFRPQHF
NA	TRBV7-2	NA	TRBJ1-1	TGTGCCAGCAGCGTAGGGTCGGCGACTGAAGCTTTCTTT	CASSVGSATEAFF
many	TRBV6-1	NA	TRBJ1-4	TGTGCCAGCAGAGCCCGACAGCCGGGGGATGCTAATGAAAAACTGTTTTTT	CASRARQPGDANEKLFF
few	TRBV6-2/TRBV6-3	TRBD1	TRBJ1-6	TGTGCCCACGCCGACAGGGTTGGTTCACCCCTCCACTTT	CAHADRVGSPLHF
few	TRBV28	NA	TRBJ2-5	TGTGCCAGCAGTCCCACCGGGGCAGGGAGTGAGACCCAGTACTTC	CASSPTGAGSETQYF
many	TRBV20-1	NA	TRBJ2-5	TGCAGTGCTAGATCCTCCGGGGTAGGGGAGACCCAGTACTTC	CSARSSGVGETQYF
few	TRBV10-3	TRBD2	TRBJ2-3	TGTGCCATCGGGAGCGGGACTAGCACAGATACGCAGTATTTT	CAIGSGTSTDTQYF
few	TRBV27	NA	TRBJ2-4	TGTGCCAGCAGTTTAAGTCCAGGACACCCCAAAAACATTCAGTACTTC	CASSLSPGHPKNIQYF
NA	TRBV20-1	NA	TRBJ1-4	TGCAGTGCTAGGGGGGGGGGCTTGGGGGAAAAACTGTTTTTT	CSARGGGLGEKLFF
NA	TRBV2	TRBD2	TRBJ2-1	TGTGCCAGCAGCGAAGGCCTAGCGGGGCCCCTCTCCTCCTACAATGAGCAGTTCTTC	CASSEGLAGPLSSYNEQFF
many	TRBV11-2	TRBD1	TRBJ2-1	TGTGCCAGCAGCCCCGGACAGGAGCCGTACAATGAGCAGTTCTTC	CASSPGQEPYNEQFF
many	TRBV20-1	TRBD1	TRBJ1-4	TGCAGTGCTTCACAGGGGTTCGTGGTTAATGAAAAACTGTTTTTT	CSASQGFVVNEKLFF
few	TRBV30	TRBD1	TRBJ1-6	TGTGCCTTCCAGGGGGCGCGTAATTCACCCCTCCACTTT	CAFQGARNSPLHF
many	TRBV30	TRBD1	TRBJ1-6	TGTGCCTGGAACGGACAGGAGGATTCACCCCTCCACTTT	CAWNGQEDSPLHF
NA	TRBV29-1	TRBD2	TRBJ2-1	TGCAGCGTTGAGGTGGAAGCGGGAGGGCCTAGCGATGAGCAGTTCTTC	CSVEVEAGGPSDEQFF
few	TRBV28	NA	TRBJ2-7	TGTGCCAGCAGACAGGGTCTCGAGCAGTACTTC	CASRQGLEQYF
many	TRBV12-3/TRBV12-4	NA	TRBJ1-5	TGTGCCAGCAGTGCCGCCCAAGGGCCCCAGCATTTT	CASSAAQGPQHF
few	TRBV6-1	TRBD2	TRBJ2-5	TGTGCCAGCAGCCTCGCGCGCGGGAGGCACCAAGAGACCCAGTACTTC	CASSLARGRHQETQYF
few	TRBV2	NA	TRBJ2-1	TGTGCCAGCAGGGACCTAGGTGATGAGCAGTTCTTC	CASRDLGDEQFF
NA	TRBV9	NA	TRBJ2-1	TGTGCCAGCAGCGTTGAGCCTACCTACAATGAGCAGTTCTTC	CASSVEPTYNEQFF
NA	TRBV7-9	NA	TRBJ1-4	TGTGCCAGCAGCCCTGGGGGCGGCCGAGCGTATGAAAAACTGTTTTTT	CASSPGGGRAYEKLFF
few	TRBV19	NA	TRBJ2-2	TGTGCCAGTAAAGCCAGGCCGAACACCGGGGAGCTGTTTTTT	CASKARPNTGELFF
few	TRBV30	NA	TRBJ1-1	TGTGCCTGGAGTGTCGCCGGGGCTGAAGCTTTCTTT	CAWSVAGAEAFF
many	TRBV7-9	NA	TRBJ2-2	TGTGCCAGCAGCCCCCCCGGGCAGGTCGATGTCGGGGAGCTGTTTTTT	CASSPPGQVDVGELFF
NA	TRBV29-1	NA	TRBJ1-2	TGCGGCGTTGCAGCCGACGGAGGAGGAGGCTACACCTTC	CGVAADGGGGYTF
many	TRBV18	NA	TRBJ1-2	TGTGCCAGCTCACCACCGAACAGGGCAGACTATGGCTACACCTTC	CASSPPNRADYGYTF
NA	TRBV20-1	TRBD1	TRBJ2-5	TGCAGTGCTCACCCTGGCAGGGGGCTTGAGGCCCAGTACTTC	CSAHPGRGLEAQYF
few	TRBV19	NA	TRBJ1-1	TGTGCCAGTAGTAGGAAGGGTTTCACTGAAGCTTTCTTT	CASSRKGFTEAFF
many	TRBV30	TRBD2	TRBJ2-3	TGTGCCTGGAGTGCAGCGGGGTTCACAGATACGCAGTATTTT	CAWSAAGFTDTQYF
few	TRBV5-1	NA	TRBJ2-1	TGCGCCAGCAGCTCACCGGGACAATCGTTCAATGAGCAGTTCTTC	CASSSPGQSFNEQFF
many	TRBV12-3/TRBV12-4	NA	TRBJ1-1	TGTGCCAGCAGCCTCTACACTGAAGCTTTCTTT	CASSLYTEAFF
few	TRBV7-9	NA	TRBJ2-7	TGTGCCAGCAGTGCCAGGGGCTTCTACGAGCGGTACTTC	CASSARGFYERYF
many	TRBV12-3/TRBV12-4	NA	TRBJ1-1	TGTGCCAGCAGTCGCGAGACAGGCTATAGTTTATTTGAAGCTTTCTTT	CASSRETGYSLFEAFF
many	TRBV11-1	TRBD1	TRBJ1-1	TGTGCCAGCAGCATCGACAGGGGGTACACTGAAGCTTTCTTT	CASSIDRGYTEAFF
many	TRBV28	NA	TRBJ2-5	TGTGCCAGCAGCCCAGGCGGACGGCTAACGGAGACCCAGTACTTC	CASSPGGRLTETQYF
few	TRBV9	TRBD1	TRBJ2-3	TGTGCCAGCAGCTCGCCCTTAGGACAGGGTGTAGCGGATACGCAGTATTTT	CASSSPLGQGVADTQYF
many	TRBV10-3	NA	TRBJ2-7	TGTGCCATCAGTGAGTCTGGGCAGGTCTACGAGCAGTACTTC	CAISESGQVYEQYF